This T cell receptor (beta chain) was identified during a study of blood T cell repertoires in COVID-19. On the study more broadly: PBMCs, B-cell-depleted T cells, or T cells were the source of the cDNA or gDNA that made up the material.

Sequenced by immunoSEQ multiplex PCR; TCRdb stores in-frame clones only, minus some. In the table there are approximately 85,000 clones, roughly 89% of which are singletons. Germline lookup yields CDR1 LNHDA and CDR2 SQIVND (reference sequence). The CDR3 runs 17 residues. V gave up 1 base and J gave up 1 base; unmatched junction bases: 4. Sequenced material: peripheral blood. The gene calls are TRBV19 and TRBJ2-6, with 7 nucleotides matching TRBD1. This TCR was recovered from a woman older than 75 with active or convalescent COVID-19. The CDR3 DNA follows: TGTGCCAGTAGTATAGGGACAGGATATTCTGGGGCCAACGTCCTGACTTTC. Translation: CASSIGTGYSGANVLTF.